One and the same sample provided the 32 T cell receptor beta chains below, sequenced in a study of T cell changes during pregnancy in multiple sclerosis. TCRdb keeps only in-frame clones here, not all; method: immunoSEQ multiplex PCR. This repertoire shows around 83,000 clones, around nine tenths found once; its top ten account for less than 0.6%. The source was CD4+ T cells from peripheral blood mononuclear cells, collected in the second trimester of pregnancy. Receptors originate from a female donor with multiple sclerosis, enrolled in a pregnancy study.

The V and J genes are TRBV5-1 and TRBJ2-3; 10 bases line up with TRBD2. The CDR3 runs to 16 residues. J was trimmed by 1 base and V by 4 bases; bases with no gene match: 6. Per the germline V gene, CDR1 is SGHRS and CDR2 is YFSETQ. The DNA for the CDR3 is TGCGCCAGCAGCCCGGGGGGGACTAGCGGCACAGATACGCAGTATTTT. Amino acids: CASSPGGTSGTDTQYF.

In its sample, this clone was seen a few times. This rearrangement joins TRBV30 to TRBJ2-1, with TRBD1 as a possible D gene (5 bases). Germline assignment: CDR1 GTSNPN and CDR2 SVGIG (reference sequence). The length of the CDR3 is 13 residues. The germline V and J ends were trimmed by 0 bases and 3 bases, with 6 bases remaining between them. The CDR3 region is CAWSVGLYNEQFF. The CDR3 coding sequence is TGTGCCTGGAGTGTGGGGCTCTACAATGAGCAGTTCTTC.

The chain couples TRBV5-1 to TRBJ2-7; 13 nucleotides align to TRBD2. The germline V gene has CDR1 SGHRS and CDR2 YFSETQ. The CDR3 consists of 18 residues. Unmatched junction bases numbered 9, after V lost 3 bases and J lost 0 bases. This CDR3 is CASSSMTSGGPSSYEQYF. In DNA, the CDR3 is TGCGCCAGCAGCTCAATGACTAGCGGGGGGCCTAGCTCCTACGAGCAGTACTTC.

CDR3 DNA: TGTGCCAGCAGCTCAACTAGCGGGGGGCTGATTGGGGATGAGCAGTTCTTC. It encodes CASSSTSGGLIGDEQFF. This chain connects TRBV11-2 to TRBJ2-1; 12 nucleotides line up with TRBD2. CDR1 is SGHAT, CDR2 FQNNGV, per germline. V was pared by 4 bases and J by 8 bases, with 12 bases of the junction left unmatched. The CDR3 is 17 amino acids.

This clone was found a few times. The chain has TRBV5-6 and TRBJ1-2, with D possibly TRBD1 on 6 matching bases. The V gene's germline CDR1 is SGHDT and CDR2 YYEEEE. With 2 bases removed from V and 8 bases from J, the gap between germline ends came to 13 bases. This CDR3 has 13 residues. The CDR3 sequence is CASSFGGAGGYTF. Written as DNA, the CDR3 is TGTGCCAGCAGCTTTGGGGGCGCGGGCGGCTACACCTTC.

This clone was counted once. This chain joins TRBV6-4 and TRBJ2-2; perhaps TRBD1 as D (5 bases). Germline CDR1 is MRHNA and CDR2 is SNTAGT. The CDR3 contains 14 residues. Trimming removed 10 bases from V and 5 bases from J, with 17 bases in between. CDR3 DNA sequence: TGTGCCACCAAGGAACAGGCCGGGACCGGGGAGCTGTTTTTT. Amino acids: CATKEQAGTGELFF.

The chain has TRBV30 and TRBJ1-2; D might be TRBD1 (5 bases). Deletions cut 3 bases from V and 2 bases from J, with 16 bases between. Per germline, CDR1 GTSNPN and CDR2 SVGIG (reference sequence). This CDR3 has 15 amino acids. CDR3 in amino acids: CAWSRTQVVNYGYTF. In DNA, the CDR3 is TGTGCCTGGAGCAGAACACAGGTTGTAAACTATGGCTACACCTTC.

V is TRBV27 and J is TRBJ2-5; weak D call: TRBD1 (5 bases). Trimming shortened V by 7 bases and J by 4 bases, and 13 bases separated the two germline ends. Germline values: CDR1 MNHEY, CDR2 SMNVEV (reference sequence). The CDR3 contains 13 residues. The CDR3 region has the DNA TGTGCCAGCAAAGAATGGGGCCGAGAGACCCAGTACTTC. Translated: CASKEWGRETQYF.

V and J are TRBV27 and TRBJ2-7; 9 positions match TRBD2. V gave up 6 bases and J gave up 3 bases; unmatched junction bases: 30. The CDR3 covers 22 residues. Germline V gene data show CDR1 as MNHEY and CDR2 as SMNVEV (reference sequence). The CDR3 DNA reads as TGTGCCAGCAGACAAGATCCCCCCCAACCCCTGGGGCGGGAGGGCTCGAACTACGAGCAGTACTTC. Translating it yields CASRQDPPQPLGREGSNYEQYF.

This rearrangement joins TRBV2 to TRBJ2-7; 9 nucleotides match TRBD1. The CDR3 loop spans 16 amino acids. Germline-derived CDR1 and CDR2 are SNHLY and FYNNEI. Germline trimming cut 7 bases from V and 4 bases from J; bases unmatched to any gene: 14. This chain's CDR3 is CASIPPGTGKGYEQYF. The CDR3, as DNA: TGTGCCAGCATCCCGCCCGGGACAGGGAAGGGGTACGAGCAGTACTTC.

The chain uses TRBV5-4 and TRBJ2-7; a possible D gene is TRBD1 (6 bases). There are 16 residues in the CDR3. CDR1 and CDR2 from the germline V gene are SGHNT and YYREEE (reference sequence). Trimming stripped 2 bases from V and 0 bases from J, with 15 bases between. CDR3 region: CASSFGPTGNSYEQYF. DNA of the CDR3: TGTGCCAGCAGCTTCGGACCGACAGGCAACTCCTACGAGCAGTACTTC. Full variable domain (rest looked up from reference TRBV5-4 and TRBJ2-7): ETGVTQSPTHLIKTRGQQVTLRCSSQSGHNTVSWYQQALGQGPQFIFQYYREEENGRGNFPPRFSGLQFPNYSSELNVNALELDDSALYLCASSFGPTGNSYEQYFGPGTRLTVT.

Here the CDR3 reads CASRPSGRALETQYF. The DNA for the CDR3 is TGTGCCAGCAGGCCCAGCGGGAGGGCCTTAGAGACCCAGTACTTC. V and J are TRBV27 and TRBJ2-5; the match to TRBD2 covers 10 bases. Trimming took 6 bases from V and 4 from J; bases not matched to a gene: 8. This CDR3 spans 15 amino acids. Germline values: CDR1 MNHEY, CDR2 SMNVEV (reference sequence).

The rearrangement links TRBV7-3 to TRBJ2-2; 9 bases match TRBD1. Germline CDR1 SGHTA, CDR2 FQGTGA. V lost 6 bases to trimming and J lost 7 bases; unmatched junction nucleotides: 6. CDR3 length: 14 residues. The CDR3 is CASSTTGGGGELFF. As DNA, the CDR3 is TGTGCCAGCAGTACAACAGGGGGCGGCGGGGAGCTGTTTTTT.

This clone came up once. The V gene is TRBV15, the J gene TRBJ2-2; TRBD1 is a possible D gene (5 bases). Deletions cut 2 bases from V and 7 bases from J, with 11 bases between. The CDR3 is 14 amino acids. The germline V gene encodes CDR1 LNHNV and CDR2 YYDKDF (reference sequence). The CDR3 nucleotides are TGTGCCACCAGCAGAAGACAGCTTGTCGGGGAGCTGTTTTTT. This encodes CATSRRQLVGELFF. Variable domain in full (rest from reference TRBV15 and TRBJ2-2): DAMVIQNPRYQVTQFGKPVTLSCSQTLNHNVMYWYQQKSSQAPKLLFHYYDKDFNNEADTPDNFQSRRPNTSFCFLDIRSPGLGDTAMYLCATSRRQLVGELFFGEGSRLTVL.

This clone was observed once. The V call is TRBV27, the J call TRBJ2-1; 9 positions agree with TRBD1. The V gene's germline CDR1 is MNHEY and CDR2 SMNVEV (reference sequence). V lost 4 bases and J lost 8; bases outside the gene matches: 9. CDR3 size: 15 residues. The DNA of the CDR3 is TGTGCCAGCAGTTCCCCCGGGACAGGGTTCTATGAGCAGTTCTTC. Amino acids: CASSSPGTGFYEQFF.

The gene calls are TRBV19 and TRBJ1-2, with 9 nucleotides matching TRBD1. V gave up 4 bases and J gave up 5 bases; unmatched junction bases: 5. Germline V gene lookup returns CDR1 LNHDA and CDR2 SQIVND (reference sequence). This CDR3 contains 14 residues. CDR3 sequence reads: CASSTPGQGYGYTF. CDR3 nucleotide sequence: TGTGCCAGTAGTACACCGGGACAGGGTTATGGCTACACCTTC.

This chain connects TRBV2 to TRBJ2-5, with D perhaps TRBD1 (5 bases). The V gene lost 4 bases and the J gene lost 6 bases, with 15 bases spanning the gap. The CDR3 totals 14 residues. Germline V gene lookup returns CDR1 SNHLY and CDR2 FYNNEI. The CDR3 protein is CASSVGQGRKTQYF. The CDR3 DNA reads as TGTGCCAGCAGTGTTGGGCAGGGTCGCAAGACCCAGTACTTC.

This chain links TRBV15 with TRBJ2-1; 10 nucleotides align to TRBD2. This CDR3 is built from 16 residues. The germline gives CDR1 LNHNV, CDR2 YYDKDF (reference sequence). Trimming at V came to 0 bases and at J to 5 bases, leaving 4 bases not matched to a gene. CDR3 in DNA: TGTGCCACCAGCAGAGATAGTCTAGCGGGAGACAATGAGCAGTTCTTC. Translating gives CATSRDSLAGDNEQFF. The complete variable domain, with remaining parts taken from reference TRBV15 and TRBJ2-1, reads DAMVIQNPRYQVTQFGKPVTLSCSQTLNHNVMYWYQQKSSQAPKLLFHYYDKDFNNEADTPDNFQSRRPNTSFCFLDIRSPGLGDTAMYLCATSRDSLAGDNEQFFGPGTRLTVL.

The V and J genes are TRBV18 and TRBJ1-1, with D tentatively TRBD1 (5 bases). CDR1 and CDR2 (germline): KGHSH, LQKENI. This CDR3 spans 14 amino acids. V lost 5 bases and J 4 bases, leaving 14 bases between the germline ends. CDR3 DNA sequence: TGTGCCAGCTCAGCCAGCAGGGTGGGCACTGAAGCTTTCTTT. Amino acids: CASSASRVGTEAFF.

The chain joins TRBV30 to TRBJ2-3; the D gene is possibly TRBD2 (5 bases). With 4 bases removed from V and 3 bases from J, the gap between germline ends came to 26 bases. CDR3 length: 18 residues. Germline-derived CDR1 and CDR2 are GTSNPN and SVGIG (reference sequence). The CDR3 nucleotides are TGTGCCTGGATCGATAAACTTAGGACGGGAAGTTATACAGATACGCAGTATTTT. Its translation: CAWIDKLRTGSYTDTQYF. The full variable domain, rest sourced from reference TRBV30 and TRBJ2-3, is SQTIHQWPATLVQPVGSPLSLECTVEGTSNPNLYWYRQAAGRGLQLLFYSVGIGQISSEVPQNLSASRPQDRQFILSSKKLLLSDSGFYLCAWIDKLRTGSYTDTQYFGPGTRLTVL.

The chain recombines TRBV7-2 with TRBJ2-2; TRBD2 matches 14 bases. The CDR3 runs 17 residues. From germline, CDR1 is SGHTA and CDR2 FQGNSA. J lost 6 bases, V lost 1 base, and 4 bases had no gene match. CDR3 in amino acids: CASSLGLGLAGAGELFF. In DNA, the CDR3 is TGTGCCAGCAGCTTAGGACTGGGACTAGCGGGGGCCGGGGAGCTGTTTTTT.

The chain has TRBV28 and TRBJ2-4; D gene ambiguous. The ends were cut back, 4 bases at V and 1 base at J, with 17 bases in the middle. The germline V gene has CDR1 MDHEN and CDR2 SYDVKM. The CDR3 runs to 17 residues. CDR3 residues: CASSSMTEVTAKNIQYF. As DNA, the CDR3 is TGTGCCAGCAGTTCGATGACTGAGGTGACGGCCAAAAACATTCAGTACTTC.

To note about this clone: This specimen includes other DNA sequences encoding the same CDR3. The rearrangement uses TRBV7-2 and TRBJ1-5; D is uncertain. Trimming removed 1 base from V and 3 bases from J, with 4 bases in between. This CDR3 comprises 13 residues. From germline, CDR1 is SGHTA and CDR2 FQGNSA. The DNA for the CDR3 is TGTGCCAGCAGCTTAGAGCCCAATCAGCCCCAGCATTTT. It codes for CASSLEPNQPQHF.

The chain employs TRBV15 and TRBJ1-3, with 8 nucleotides matching TRBD1. CDR3 size: 16 residues. After removal of 2 bases from V and 4 bases from J, the junction contained 7 bases not matched to a gene. Germline CDR1 LNHNV, CDR2 YYDKDF (reference sequence). The CDR3 DNA follows: TGTGCCACCAGCAGATACCCCGGGACAGGAGGAAACACCATATATTTT. This translates into CATSRYPGTGGNTIYF. The whole variable domain, remainder taken from reference TRBV15 and TRBJ1-3, is DAMVIQNPRYQVTQFGKPVTLSCSQTLNHNVMYWYQQKSSQAPKLLFHYYDKDFNNEADTPDNFQSRRPNTSFCFLDIRSPGLGDTAMYLCATSRYPGTGGNTIYFGEGSWLTVV.

The chain's CDR3 is CSAPTSGGRYF. CDR3 DNA sequence: TGCAGTGCTCCGACTAGCGGAGGGAGGTATTTT. The chain joins TRBV20-1 to TRBJ2-3; 9 bases line up with TRBD2. CDR3 size: 11 residues. Per the germline V gene, CDR1 is DFQATT and CDR2 is SNEGSKA (reference sequence). After removal of 5 bases from V and 14 bases from J, the junction contained 8 bases not matched to a gene.

The chain carries TRBV6-1 and TRBJ2-7; 7 nucleotides align to TRBD1. The CDR3 consists of 17 residues. Germline loops: CDR1 MNHNS, CDR2 SASEGT. V shed 4 bases and J 2 bases; nucleotides not matched to a gene: 14. The CDR3 spells CASSGPSRQGRAYEQYF. CDR3 nucleotides: TGTGCCAGCAGTGGTCCATCACGACAGGGTCGGGCCTACGAGCAGTACTTC.

J is TRBJ1-5 and V is TRBV4-3; unclear D gene. CDR1 is LGHNA, CDR2 YSLEER, per germline. The V end lost 0 bases, the J end lost 6 bases, and 12 bases lay between the germline ends. The CDR3 has 15 residues. The CDR3 bases are TGCGCCAGCAGCCAAGACTGGCAGGCTGCTCAGCCCCAGCATTTT. Protein product: CASSQDWQAAQPQHF.

The chain links TRBV7-8 to TRBJ1-1, with 9 bases identical to TRBD1. V dropped 5 bases and J dropped 13; count of bases not matched to a gene: 11. CDR3 length: 13 amino acids. The germline CDR1 and CDR2 sequences are SGHVS and FQNEAQ. DNA of the CDR3: TGTGCCAGCAGCATCGAGAGGGACAGGGTGGTTTTCTTT. It translates to CASSIERDRVVFF.

CDR3 DNA: TGTGCCAGCACGGGTCTAGGCAATTCACCCCTCCACTTT. It yields the protein CASTGLGNSPLHF. V gene TRBV11-2 combines with J gene TRBJ1-6; D gene uncertain. The germline V gene encodes CDR1 SGHAT and CDR2 FQNNGV. The ends were cut back, 7 bases at V and 7 bases at J, with 11 bases in the middle. This CDR3 region has 13 residues.

CDR3 amino acids: CASSVTRDNSPLHF. CDR3 DNA: TGTGCCAGCTCCGTAACGCGGGATAATTCACCCCTCCACTTT. The V gene is TRBV18, the J gene TRBJ1-6; no definite D call. Germline CDR1 KGHSH, CDR2 LQKENI. V gave up 6 bases and J gave up 5 bases, with 11 bases separating them. This CDR3 has 14 residues.

This chain joins TRBV11-3 and TRBJ2-5; 9 nucleotides align to TRBD1. V lost 5 bases, J lost 5 bases, and 9 bases stayed unmatched. Germline V gives CDR1 SGHNT, CDR2 YENEEA. This CDR3 is built from 15 residues. The CDR3 DNA follows: TGTGCCAGCAGCACAAAGACAGGGGGTCTTGAGACCCAGTACTTC. The encoded protein is CASSTKTGGLETQYF.

This clone was recorded once. The chain combines TRBV18 with TRBJ2-5, with 7 bases matching TRBD2. Germline V gene sequence: CDR1 KGHSH, CDR2 LQKENI. The CDR3 runs to 16 residues. V was clipped by 3 bases and J by 1 base; unmatched bases: 8. CDR3 nucleotide sequence: TGTGCCAGCTCACCGACGATCCTAGCGGTCCAAGAGACCCAGTACTTC. Translating it yields CASSPTILAVQETQYF.